The rows below give T cell receptor beta chains drawn from one sample of a study of cytomegalovirus exposure and HLA in healthy donors. TCRdb's table, derived via immunoSEQ multiplex PCR, lists solely in-frame clones and lacks some. The sample shows about 82,000 clones, 90% to 95% of them seen only once. The sequenced material came from PBMCs. All receptors derive from a woman aged 18-35 years in good health and CMV-seronegative. The CDR3 runs from the conserved cysteine through the conserved F or W. D genes are given only for firm matches. Size values are once, few and many counts, or a class for expanded clones, and some rows have none.

d_gene	j_gene	v_gene	abundance	CDR3aa	CDR3nt
-	TRBJ2-2	TRBV5-1	-	CASSSASELTGELFF	TGCGCCAGCAGCTCGGCTAGTGAGTTAACCGGGGAGCTGTTTTTT
TRBD1	TRBJ1-1	TRBV28	-	CASGGQGPINAFF	TGTGCCAGCGGCGGACAGGGGCCTATCAACGCTTTCTTT
-	TRBJ2-1	TRBV19	few	CASNERGRRRSGNEQFF	TGTGCCAGTAATGAAAGGGGTAGACGACGATCAGGGAATGAGCAGTTCTTC
-	TRBJ2-2	TRBV9	-	CASSVAGFANTGELFF	TGTGCCAGCAGCGTAGCAGGGTTTGCGAACACCGGGGAGCTGTTTTTT
-	TRBJ1-2	TRBV4-1	-	CASSQVGRGNLNGYTF	TGCGCCAGCAGCCAAGTGGGTAGGGGGAATCTCAATGGCTACACCTTC
TRBD1	TRBJ1-6	TRBV9	-	CASSETGGGLDSPLHF	TGTGCCAGCAGCGAGACAGGGGGAGGCTTGGATTCACCCCTCCACTTT
-	TRBJ2-7	TRBV27	-	CASSLYGGATYEQYF	TGTGCCAGCAGTTTATACGGCGGGGCAACCTACGAGCAGTACTTC
TRBD2	TRBJ2-3	TRBV7-2	once	CASSLALAGGYTQYF	TGTGCCAGCAGCTTGGCATTAGCGGGGGGATACACGCAGTATTTT
TRBD1	TRBJ2-7	TRBV4-3	-	CASSLDRGAYEQYF	TGCGCCAGCAGCCTGGACAGGGGGGCCTACGAGCAGTACTTC
TRBD1	TRBJ2-2	TRBV4-2	-	CASSQDRQGATGELFF	TGTGCCAGCAGCCAAGATCGGCAGGGGGCTACCGGGGAGCTGTTTTTT
-	TRBJ1-1	TRBV9	-	CASSTPQGGVNTEAFF	TGTGCCAGCAGCACCCCTCAGGGCGGGGTAAACACTGAAGCTTTCTTT
TRBD2	TRBJ2-5	TRBV27	-	CASRVYGGAEETQYF	TGTGCCAGCAGAGTTTACGGGGGGGCGGAGGAGACCCAGTACTTC
TRBD1	TRBJ1-2	TRBV5-6	-	CASSLGHGQGRGYTF	TGTGCCAGCAGCTTGGGACACGGACAGGGACGTGGCTACACCTTC
TRBD1	TRBJ1-4	TRBV19	-	CASSFRQGNEKLFF	TGTGCCAGTAGCTTCCGACAGGGGAATGAAAAACTGTTTTTT
-	TRBJ2-7	TRBV7-2	-	CASMLPDYYEQYF	TGTGCCAGCATGCTTCCAGACTACTACGAGCAGTACTTC
-	TRBJ1-1	TRBV6-5	-	CASSKGGTEAFF	TGTGCCAGCAGTAAAGGGGGCACTGAAGCTTTCTTT
-	TRBJ1-6	TRBV7-2	-	CASSAVVMAPLHF	TGTGCCAGCAGTGCAGTGGTCATGGCACCCCTCCACTTT
TRBD1	TRBJ1-6	TRBV2	-	CASSRTGGNSPLHF	TGTGCCAGCAGCAGGACAGGGGGAAATTCACCCCTCCACTTT
TRBD1	TRBJ2-4	TRBV18	-	CASSPTGTVSAKNIQYF	TGTGCCAGCTCGCCGACAGGGACGGTTTCTGCCAAAAACATTCAGTACTTC
-	TRBJ2-5	TRBV18	-	CASSPQEEETQYF	TGTGCCAGCTCACCTCAGGAAGAAGAGACCCAGTACTTC
TRBD1	TRBJ1-5	TRBV15	-	CATSEDRADNQPQHF	TGTGCCACCAGCGAGGACAGGGCGGACAATCAGCCCCAGCATTTT
-	TRBJ2-1	TRBV7-9	-	CASSPLAGRTYNEQFF	TGTGCCAGCAGCCCGTTGGCGGGGCGAACCTACAATGAGCAGTTCTTC
TRBD1	TRBJ2-1	TRBV7-2	-	CASSPRQGWGNEQFF	TGTGCCAGCAGCCCGCGACAGGGATGGGGCAATGAGCAGTTCTTC
TRBD2	TRBJ2-7	TRBV4-1	-	CASSQDRTSGREPFYEQYF	TGCGCCAGCAGCCAAGATCGGACTAGCGGGAGGGAGCCATTCTACGAGCAGTACTTC
-	TRBJ2-1	TRBV28	-	CASSFEGGYNEQFF	TGTGCCAGCAGTTTTGAGGGAGGCTACAATGAGCAGTTCTTC
-	TRBJ2-2	TRBV7-2	-	CASPSHRIENTGELFF	TGTGCCAGCCCAAGCCACCGTATTGAAAACACCGGGGAGCTGTTTTTT
-	TRBJ1-2	TRBV7-2	-	CASSLATPGNRYTF	TGTGCCAGCAGCTTAGCAACGCCAGGGAACCGCTACACCTTC
-	TRBJ1-1	TRBV7-2	-	CASSPRQAGEAFF	TGTGCCAGCAGCCCAAGACAGGCGGGTGAAGCTTTCTTT
TRBD1	TRBJ2-1	TRBV5-1	-	CASSPVRQGGGNEQFF	TGCGCCAGCAGCCCGGTACGACAGGGGGGGGGCAATGAGCAGTTCTTC